This record concerns one T cell receptor beta chain sequence. TCRdb's copy holds only in-frame clones and misses some; the assay was immunoSEQ multiplex PCR. The repertoire holds about 100,000 clones, about 88% seen once, with 2.5% to 3.5% in the top ten. This record comes from a study of T cell responses to AZD1222 COVID-19 vaccine. This CDR3 is built from 16 residues. Germline-derived CDR1 and CDR2 are SQVTM and ANQGSEA. The sequenced sample was peripheral blood, obtained on day 0 of AZD1222 vaccination. The receptor was derived from an adult in good health. The J gene is TRBJ2-1, the V gene TRBV29-1; TRBD2 agrees at 12 bases. Written as DNA, the CDR3 is TGCAGACCCGAAGGGCTAGCGGGGGGGAAGCGTAATGAGCAGTTCTTC. It yields the protein CRPEGLAGGKRNEQFF.